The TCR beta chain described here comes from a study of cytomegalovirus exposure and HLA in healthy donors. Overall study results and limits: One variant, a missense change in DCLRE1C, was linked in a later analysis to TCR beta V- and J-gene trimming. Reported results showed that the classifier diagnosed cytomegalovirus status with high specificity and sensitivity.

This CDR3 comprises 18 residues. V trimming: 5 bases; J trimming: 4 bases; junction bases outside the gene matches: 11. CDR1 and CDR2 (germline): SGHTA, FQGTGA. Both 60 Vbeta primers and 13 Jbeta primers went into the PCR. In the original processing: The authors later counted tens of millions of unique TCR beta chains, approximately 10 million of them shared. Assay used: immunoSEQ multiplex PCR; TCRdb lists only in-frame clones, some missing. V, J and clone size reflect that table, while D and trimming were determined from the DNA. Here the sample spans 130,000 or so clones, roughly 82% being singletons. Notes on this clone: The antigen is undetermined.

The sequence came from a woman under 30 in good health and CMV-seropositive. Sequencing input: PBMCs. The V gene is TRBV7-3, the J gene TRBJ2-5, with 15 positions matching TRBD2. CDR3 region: CASSPRSWGLAGGETQYF. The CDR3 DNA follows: TGTGCCAGCAGCCCAAGGTCTTGGGGACTAGCGGGGGGAGAGACCCAGTACTTC.